These 3 T cell receptor beta chains came from one sample sequenced in a study of CD8+ T cells in alopecia areata. Extracted RNA was reverse transcribed into cDNA, the sequencing template. TCRdb keeps only in-frame clones here, not all; method: immunoSEQ multiplex PCR. Of 45,000 to 60,000 clones in the sample, around 96% were seen once. Source: CD8+ T cells sorted from blood, taken at week 0. The receptors shown here come from a human donor with alopecia areata.

The chain couples TRBV7-9 to TRBJ2-1; tentative D call: TRBD2 (6 bases). The germline V gene has CDR1 SEHNR and CDR2 FQNEAQ (reference sequence). This CDR3 is built from 16 residues. Trimming pared 0 bases from V and 8 bases from J, leaving 17 bases between. This CDR3 reads CASSLARGPTSHEQFF. The CDR3 DNA follows: TGTGCCAGCAGCTTAGCCCGCGGCCCAACTAGCCATGAGCAGTTCTTC.

This chain connects TRBV30 to TRBJ2-7; no definite D call. This CDR3 contains 11 residues. Per germline, CDR1 GTSNPN and CDR2 SVGIG (reference sequence). With 1 base removed from V and 0 bases from J, the gap between germline ends came to 1 base. The CDR3 protein is CAWSASYEQYF. As DNA, the CDR3 is TGTGCCTGGAGTGCCTCCTACGAGCAGTACTTC.

The rearrangement uses TRBV27 and TRBJ2-5, with D possibly matching TRBD2 (5 bases). V was shortened by 1 base and J by 4 bases, with 19 bases between the two germline ends. The CDR3 runs 17 residues. Germline V CDR1 and CDR2: MNHEY, SMNVEV (reference sequence). DNA for the CDR3: TGTGCCAGCAGTTTATTAAGCCCGATGGGTCGGGGAGAGACCCAGTACTTC. As protein: CASSLLSPMGRGETQYF.